This is a list of T cell receptor beta chains from one sample in a study of control samples from healthy donors and cancer patients. Sequencing used immunoSEQ multiplex PCR; TCRdb keeps in-frame clones, though not all of them. The sample lists roughly 45,000 clones, approximately 94% occurring once. Material: PBMCs. These receptor sequences come from a man aged 30 to 45 with colorectal cancer. The CDR3 runs from the conserved cysteine through the conserved F or W. D genes are given only for firm matches.

CDR3aa	v_gene	d_gene	j_gene	len
CASSLSGFSGDTQYF	TRBV11-3	-	TRBJ2-3	15
CASSLGAGPYNEQFF	TRBV11-3	-	TRBJ2-1	15
CASSSPGQGDEKLFF	TRBV14	TRBD1	TRBJ1-4	15
CASSPPQWGVGTDTQYF	TRBV27	-	TRBJ2-3	17
CASSYEGFQETQYF	TRBV6-2/TRBV6-3	-	TRBJ2-5	14
CASSFPRTSGGAYNEQFF	TRBV5-1	TRBD2	TRBJ2-1	18
CSAGQGGDYGYTF	TRBV29-1	TRBD1	TRBJ1-2	13
CASSRDSVNEKLFF	TRBV9	TRBD1	TRBJ1-4	14
CASSLIGSRPTEAFF	TRBV5-1	-	TRBJ1-1	15
CASSERTGEESPLHF	TRBV5-1	TRBD1	TRBJ1-6	15
CASSPGWQGTVWYGYTF	TRBV5-6	-	TRBJ1-2	17
CASSSAGTDFKNYGYTF	TRBV11-2	-	TRBJ1-2	17
CASSEASGGTGELFF	TRBV6-1	TRBD2	TRBJ2-2	15
CATSDRTAIGGELFF	TRBV24-1	-	TRBJ2-2	15
CASSYGWRGPNQPQHF	TRBV6-6	-	TRBJ1-5	16
CASSPVQGDGYTF	TRBV18	TRBD1	TRBJ1-2	13
CASSPLTGGAEAFF	TRBV18	TRBD1	TRBJ1-1	14
CASSGGASFTDTQYF	TRBV9	-	TRBJ2-3	15
CSASVGEQFF	TRBV20-1	-	TRBJ2-1	10
CASSLGGRPGYTF	TRBV3-1/TRBV3-2	-	TRBJ1-2	13
CASSQDLVRGDINNEQFF	TRBV4-1	TRBD2	TRBJ2-1	18
CASSQAADNTGELFF	TRBV4-3	-	TRBJ2-2	15
CASSLLPETQYF	TRBV6-2/TRBV6-3	-	TRBJ2-5	12
CSVGRGPDTQYF	TRBV29-1	-	TRBJ2-3	12
CASSQEYHEKLFF	TRBV4-3	-	TRBJ1-4	13
CASGPGGGTDTQYF	TRBV7-9	-	TRBJ2-3	14
CASSEGNLWGAADGELFF	TRBV6-1	-	TRBJ2-2	18
CASRFLRDRGAGANVLTF	TRBV11-2	TRBD1	TRBJ2-6	18
CASSHFKAGVIPDTQYF	TRBV3-1/TRBV3-2	TRBD2	TRBJ2-3	17
CASSSRLQETQYF	TRBV7-8	-	TRBJ2-5	13
CASSMVTYSNQPQHF	TRBV19	-	TRBJ1-5	15
CSVTGDNYNEQFF	TRBV29-1	-	TRBJ2-1	13
CASSFGELSYEQYF	TRBV5-5	-	TRBJ2-7	14
CASSQEMGAEQYF	TRBV3-1/TRBV3-2	-	TRBJ2-7	13
CASRRGYTDTQYF	TRBV2	-	TRBJ2-3	13